The next 7 T cell receptor beta chains were all read from a single sample in a study of blood T cell repertoires in COVID-19. The table came from immunoSEQ multiplex PCR; TCRdb's copy has only in-frame clones and leaves some out. Of 250,000 to 350,000 clones in the sample, about 85% were seen once. The sample comprised PBMCs or T cells enriched from blood (not recorded which). These receptors were collected from a woman aged 45-59 years who had recovered from COVID-19.

This clone came up once. The gene calls are TRBV19 and TRBJ1-5; no definite D call. CDR3 size: 14 residues. V shed 9 bases and J shed 0 bases, with 12 bases lying between them. Germline V gene data show CDR1 as LNHDA and CDR2 as SQIVND (reference sequence). CDR3 bases: TGTGCCAGCCACAGAAGGAATAGCAATCAGCCCCAGCATTTT. Its protein is CASHRRNSNQPQHF.

This chain connects TRBV6-5 to TRBJ2-1; a possible D gene is TRBD1 (6 bases). The V gene's germline CDR1 is MNHEY and CDR2 SVGAGI. This CDR3 has 14 amino acids. Trimming stripped 6 bases from V and 5 bases from J, with 14 bases between. In nucleotides, the CDR3 is TGTGCCAGCAGCCCCGACGGGGACAACAATGAGCAGTTCTTC. This encodes CASSPDGDNNEQFF.

This clone is a singleton in its sample. The chain combines TRBV5-6 with TRBJ2-4, with D maybe TRBD2 (6 bases). The CDR3 consists of 13 residues. V was clipped by 3 bases and J by 8 bases, with 12 bases between them. CDR1 and CDR2 from the germline V gene are SGHDT and YYEEEE. The CDR3 reads CASSWGDTDIQYF. The CDR3 DNA is TGTGCCAGCAGCTGGGGGGATACGGACATTCAGTACTTC.

The chain links TRBV6-5 to TRBJ1-1; 11 bases fit TRBD1. The junction had 4 bases not matched to a gene; V was cut back by 3 bases and J by 4 bases. The CDR3 runs 15 residues. Germline V gene sequence: CDR1 MNHEY, CDR2 SVGAGI. CDR3 in DNA: TGTGCCAGCAGTTATGGGACAGGGGGTAGCACTGAAGCTTTCTTT. The encoded protein is CASSYGTGGSTEAFF.

The rearrangement links TRBV19 to TRBJ2-1, with 13 bases matching TRBD2. There are 16 residues in the CDR3. V gave up 3 bases and J gave up 2 bases; unmatched junction bases: 1. Per the germline V gene, CDR1 is LNHDA and CDR2 is SQIVND (reference sequence). The CDR3 DNA sequence: TGTGCCAGTAGTATGGGACTAGCGGGACCCTACAATGAGCAGTTCTTC. Amino acid sequence: CASSMGLAGPYNEQFF.

The chain carries TRBV4-3 and TRBJ2-5, with TRBD1 matching over 7 bases. From germline, CDR1 is LGHNA and CDR2 YSLEER. The CDR3 has 15 amino acids. With 0 bases clipped from V and 2 bases from J, the junction kept 3 bases outside the gene matches. The CDR3 bases are TGCGCCAGCAGCCAAGACGGGACAGTTCAAGAGACCCAGTACTTC. It yields the protein CASSQDGTVQETQYF.

V usage is TRBV11-2 and J usage is TRBJ1-1; D call uncertain. Germline CDR1 SGHAT, CDR2 FQNNGV. Trimming took 5 bases from V and 1 from J, leaving 8 bases between them. This CDR3 has 13 residues. The CDR3 coding sequence is TGTGCCAGCAGCCCCGGAGCGAACACTGAAGCTTTCTTT. Translating gives CASSPGANTEAFF.